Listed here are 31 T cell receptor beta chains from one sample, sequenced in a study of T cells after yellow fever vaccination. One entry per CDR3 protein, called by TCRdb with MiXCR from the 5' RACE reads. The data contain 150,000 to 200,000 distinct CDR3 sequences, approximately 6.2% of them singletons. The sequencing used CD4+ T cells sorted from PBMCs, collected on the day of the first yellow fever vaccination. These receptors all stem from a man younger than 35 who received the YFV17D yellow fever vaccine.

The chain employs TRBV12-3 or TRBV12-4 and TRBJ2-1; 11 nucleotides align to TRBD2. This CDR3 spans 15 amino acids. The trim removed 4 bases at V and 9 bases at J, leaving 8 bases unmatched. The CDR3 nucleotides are TGTGCCAGCAGTTGGATTAGCGGGGGGGCCCTTGAGCAGTTCTTC. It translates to CASSWISGGALEQFF.

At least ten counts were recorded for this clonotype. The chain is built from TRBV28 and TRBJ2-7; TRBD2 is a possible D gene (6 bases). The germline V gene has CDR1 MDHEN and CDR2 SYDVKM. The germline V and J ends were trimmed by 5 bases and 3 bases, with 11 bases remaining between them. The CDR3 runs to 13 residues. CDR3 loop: CASSPGGFYEQYV. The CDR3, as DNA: TGTGCCAGCAGTCCCGGGGGTTTCTACGAGCAGTACGTC.

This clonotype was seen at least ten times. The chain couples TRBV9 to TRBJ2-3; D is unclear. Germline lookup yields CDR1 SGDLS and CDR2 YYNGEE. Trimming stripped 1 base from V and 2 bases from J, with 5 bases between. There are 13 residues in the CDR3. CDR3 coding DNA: TGTGCCAGCAGCGTAATCTCCACAGATACGCAGTATTTT. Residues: CASSVISTDTQYF.

The chain's CDR3 is CASSGTVTSYNEQFF. The CDR3 nucleotides are TGTGCCAGTAGTGGGACAGTCACCTCCTACAATGAGCAGTTCTTC. The rearrangement uses TRBV19 and TRBJ2-1; 7 bases fit TRBD1. Germline CDR1 reads LNHDA; CDR2 reads SQIVND (reference sequence). V shed 5 bases and J 0 bases; nucleotides not matched to a gene: 4. CDR3 size: 15 residues.

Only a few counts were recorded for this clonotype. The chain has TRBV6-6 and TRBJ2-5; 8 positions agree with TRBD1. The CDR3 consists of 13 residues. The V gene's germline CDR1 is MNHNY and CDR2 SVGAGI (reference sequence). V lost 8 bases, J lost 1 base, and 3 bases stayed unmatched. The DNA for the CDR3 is TGTGCCAGCCTAGGACAGGGCCAAGAGACCCAGTACTTC. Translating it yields CASLGQGQETQYF.

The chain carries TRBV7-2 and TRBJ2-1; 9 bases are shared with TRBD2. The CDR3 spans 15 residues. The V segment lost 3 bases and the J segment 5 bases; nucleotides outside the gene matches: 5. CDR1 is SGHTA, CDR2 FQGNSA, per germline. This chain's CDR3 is CASSFVAGDHNEQFF. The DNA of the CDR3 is TGTGCCAGCAGCTTCGTAGCGGGGGACCACAATGAGCAGTTCTTC.

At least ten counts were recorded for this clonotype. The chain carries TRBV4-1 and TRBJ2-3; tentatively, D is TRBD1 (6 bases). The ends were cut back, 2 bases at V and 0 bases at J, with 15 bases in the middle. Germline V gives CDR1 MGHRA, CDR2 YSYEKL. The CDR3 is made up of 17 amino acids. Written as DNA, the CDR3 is TGCGCCAGCAGCCAACAGGGACACCGCGCTAGCACAGATACGCAGTATTTT. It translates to CASSQQGHRASTDTQYF.

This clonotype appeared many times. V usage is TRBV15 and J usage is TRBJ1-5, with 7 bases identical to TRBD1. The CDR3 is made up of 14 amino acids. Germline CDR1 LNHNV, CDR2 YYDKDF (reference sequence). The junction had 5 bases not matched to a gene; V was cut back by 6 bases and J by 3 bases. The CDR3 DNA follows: TGTGCCACCAGTCCGGGACAGATCAATCAGCCCCAGCATTTT. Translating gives CATSPGQINQPQHF.

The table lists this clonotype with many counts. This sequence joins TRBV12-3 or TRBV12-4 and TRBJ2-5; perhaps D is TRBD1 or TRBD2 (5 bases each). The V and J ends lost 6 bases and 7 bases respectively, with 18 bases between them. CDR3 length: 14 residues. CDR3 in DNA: TGTGCCAGCAGAGCGAGGGTGGGGCGCGGGACCCAGTACTTC. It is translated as CASRARVGRGTQYF.

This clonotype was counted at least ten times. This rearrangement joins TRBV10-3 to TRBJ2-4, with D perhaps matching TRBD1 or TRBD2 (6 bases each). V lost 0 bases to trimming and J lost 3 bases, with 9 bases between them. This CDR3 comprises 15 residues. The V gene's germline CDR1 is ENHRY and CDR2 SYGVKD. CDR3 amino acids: CAISESRGDKNIQYF. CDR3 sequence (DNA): TGTGCCATCAGTGAGTCTAGGGGGGACAAAAACATTCAGTACTTC.

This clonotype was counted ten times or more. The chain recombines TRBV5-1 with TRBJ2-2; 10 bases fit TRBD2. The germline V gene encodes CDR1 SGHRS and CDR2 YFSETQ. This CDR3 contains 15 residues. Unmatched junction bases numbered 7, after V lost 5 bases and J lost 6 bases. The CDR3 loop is CASRSPGTSAGELFF. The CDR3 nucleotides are TGCGCCAGCAGATCCCCCGGGACTAGCGCCGGGGAGCTGTTTTTT.

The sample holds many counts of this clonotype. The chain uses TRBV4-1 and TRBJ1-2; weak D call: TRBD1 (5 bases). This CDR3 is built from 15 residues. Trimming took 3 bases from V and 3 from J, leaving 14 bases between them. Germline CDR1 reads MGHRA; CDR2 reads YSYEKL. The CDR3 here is CASSHSRDGDYGYTF. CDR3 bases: TGCGCCAGCAGCCATTCCCGGGACGGAGACTATGGCTACACCTTC.

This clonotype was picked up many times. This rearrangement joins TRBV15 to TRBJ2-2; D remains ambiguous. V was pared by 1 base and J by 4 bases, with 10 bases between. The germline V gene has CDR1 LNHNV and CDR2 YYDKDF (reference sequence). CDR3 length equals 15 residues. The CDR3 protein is CATSRGSRGTGELFF. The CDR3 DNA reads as TGTGCCACCAGCAGAGGATCTCGAGGCACCGGGGAGCTGTTTTTT.

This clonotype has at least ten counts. CDR3 bases: TGTGCCAGCAGCCCACGACAGACCGCACAGATTGAGCAGTTCTTC. Translated, it gives CASSPRQTAQIEQFF. The chain links TRBV11-2 to TRBJ2-1; TRBD1 might be the D (5 bases). Trimming pared 5 bases from V and 9 bases from J, leaving 20 bases between. Germline CDR1 reads SGHAT; CDR2 reads FQNNGV. The CDR3 has 15 amino acids.

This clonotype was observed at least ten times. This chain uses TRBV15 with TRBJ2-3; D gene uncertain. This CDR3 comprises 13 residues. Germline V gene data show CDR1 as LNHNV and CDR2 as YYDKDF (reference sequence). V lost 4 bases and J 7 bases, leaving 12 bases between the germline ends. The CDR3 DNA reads TGTGCCACCAGCACGGTCCTCCCTCATACGCAGTATTTT. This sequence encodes CATSTVLPHTQYF.

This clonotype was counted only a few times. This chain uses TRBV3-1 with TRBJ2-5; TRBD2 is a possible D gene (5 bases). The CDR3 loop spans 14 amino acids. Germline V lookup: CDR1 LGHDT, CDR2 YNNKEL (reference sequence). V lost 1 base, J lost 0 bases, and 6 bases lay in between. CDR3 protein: CASSQAGYQETQYF. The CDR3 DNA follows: TGTGCCAGCAGCCAAGCGGGGTACCAAGAGACCCAGTACTTC.

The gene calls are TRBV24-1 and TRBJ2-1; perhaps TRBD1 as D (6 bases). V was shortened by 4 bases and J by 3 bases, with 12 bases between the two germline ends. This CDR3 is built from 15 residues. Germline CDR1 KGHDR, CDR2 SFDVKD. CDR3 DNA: TGTGCCACCAGTGACACCCGGGACATCTACAATGAGCAGTTCTTC. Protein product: CATSDTRDIYNEQFF.

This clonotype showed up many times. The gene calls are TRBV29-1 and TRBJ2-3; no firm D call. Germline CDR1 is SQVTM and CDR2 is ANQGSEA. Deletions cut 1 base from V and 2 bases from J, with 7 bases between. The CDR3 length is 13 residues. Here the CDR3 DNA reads TGCAGCGTTGAAGGCAGACACACAGATACGCAGTATTTT. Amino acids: CSVEGRHTDTQYF.

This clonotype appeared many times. The CDR3 here is CASSSSGSATDTQYF. For the CDR3, the DNA is TGTGCCAGCTCCTCCTCGGGTAGCGCGACAGATACGCAGTATTTT. The rearrangement uses TRBV9 and TRBJ2-3; tentative D call: TRBD2 (5 bases). The CDR3 covers 15 residues. Germline values: CDR1 SGDLS, CDR2 YYNGEE. V was pared by 7 bases and J by 3 bases, with 18 bases between.

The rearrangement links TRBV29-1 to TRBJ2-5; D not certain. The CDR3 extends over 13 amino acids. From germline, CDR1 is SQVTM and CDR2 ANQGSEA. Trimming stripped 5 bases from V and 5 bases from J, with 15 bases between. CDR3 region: CSVSPTVGETQYF. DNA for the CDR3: TGCAGCGTTTCTCCTACGGTCGGGGAGACCCAGTACTTC.

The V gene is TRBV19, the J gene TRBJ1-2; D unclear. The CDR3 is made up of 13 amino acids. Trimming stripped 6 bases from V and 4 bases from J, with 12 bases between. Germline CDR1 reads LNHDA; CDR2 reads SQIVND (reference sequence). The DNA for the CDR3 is TGTGCCAGTAGATCGGCTCAACCCTATGGCTACACCTTC. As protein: CASRSAQPYGYTF.

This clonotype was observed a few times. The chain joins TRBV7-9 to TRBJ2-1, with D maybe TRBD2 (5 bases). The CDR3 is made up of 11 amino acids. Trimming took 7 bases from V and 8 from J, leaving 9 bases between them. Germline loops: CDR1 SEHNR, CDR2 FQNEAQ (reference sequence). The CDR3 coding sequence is TGTGCCAGCACCCTAGCACATGAGCAGTTCTTC. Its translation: CASTLAHEQFF.

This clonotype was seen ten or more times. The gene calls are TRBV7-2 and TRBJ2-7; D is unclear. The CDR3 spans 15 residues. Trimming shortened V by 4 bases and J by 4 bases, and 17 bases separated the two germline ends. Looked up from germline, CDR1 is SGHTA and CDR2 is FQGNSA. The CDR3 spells CASSSNPTFGYEQYF. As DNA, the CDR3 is TGTGCCAGCAGCTCCAACCCTACCTTTGGGTACGAGCAGTACTTC.

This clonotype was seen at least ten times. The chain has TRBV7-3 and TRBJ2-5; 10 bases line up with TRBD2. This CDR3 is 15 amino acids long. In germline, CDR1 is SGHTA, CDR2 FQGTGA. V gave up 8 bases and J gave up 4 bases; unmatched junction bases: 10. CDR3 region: CASAMERGGRETQYF. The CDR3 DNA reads TGTGCCAGCGCGATGGAGCGGGGGGGCAGAGAGACCCAGTACTTC.

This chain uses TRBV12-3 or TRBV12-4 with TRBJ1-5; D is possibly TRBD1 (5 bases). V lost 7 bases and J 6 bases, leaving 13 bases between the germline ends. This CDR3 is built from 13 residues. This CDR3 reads CASNQGLGQPQHF. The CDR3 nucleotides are TGTGCCAGCAACCAGGGTTTGGGTCAGCCCCAGCATTTT.

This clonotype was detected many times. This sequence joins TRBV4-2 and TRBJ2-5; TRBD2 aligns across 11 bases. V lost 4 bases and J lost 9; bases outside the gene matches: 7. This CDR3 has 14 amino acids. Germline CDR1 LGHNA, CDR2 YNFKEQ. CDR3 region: CASSPGTSGVSQYF. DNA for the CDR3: TGTGCCAGCAGCCCCGGGACTAGCGGTGTTTCCCAGTACTTC.

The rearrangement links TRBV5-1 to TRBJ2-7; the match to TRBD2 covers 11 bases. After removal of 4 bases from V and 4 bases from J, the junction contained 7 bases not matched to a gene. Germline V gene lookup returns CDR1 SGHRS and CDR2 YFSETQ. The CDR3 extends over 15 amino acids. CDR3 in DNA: TGCGCCAGCAGCCCAAACCCTAGCGGGGGGTACGAGCAGTACTTC. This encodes CASSPNPSGGYEQYF.

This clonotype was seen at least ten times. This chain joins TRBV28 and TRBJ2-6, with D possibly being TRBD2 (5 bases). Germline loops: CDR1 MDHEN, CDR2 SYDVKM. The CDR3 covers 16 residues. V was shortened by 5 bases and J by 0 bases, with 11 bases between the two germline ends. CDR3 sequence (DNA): TGTGCCAGCAGTCCCCCTAGCAACTCTGGGGCCAACGTCCTGACTTTC. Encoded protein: CASSPPSNSGANVLTF.

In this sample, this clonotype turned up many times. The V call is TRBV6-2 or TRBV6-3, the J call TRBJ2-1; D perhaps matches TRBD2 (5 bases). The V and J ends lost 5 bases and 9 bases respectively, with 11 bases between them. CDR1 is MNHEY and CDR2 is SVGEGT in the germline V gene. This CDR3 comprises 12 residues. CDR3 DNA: TGTGCCAGCAGTCAGACTATTCGTGAGCAGTTCTTC. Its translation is CASSQTIREQFF.

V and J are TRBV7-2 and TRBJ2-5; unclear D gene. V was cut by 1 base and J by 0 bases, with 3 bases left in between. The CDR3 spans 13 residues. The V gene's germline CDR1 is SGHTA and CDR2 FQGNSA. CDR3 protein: CASSLVHQETQYF. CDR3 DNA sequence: TGTGCCAGCAGCTTAGTACACCAAGAGACCCAGTACTTC.

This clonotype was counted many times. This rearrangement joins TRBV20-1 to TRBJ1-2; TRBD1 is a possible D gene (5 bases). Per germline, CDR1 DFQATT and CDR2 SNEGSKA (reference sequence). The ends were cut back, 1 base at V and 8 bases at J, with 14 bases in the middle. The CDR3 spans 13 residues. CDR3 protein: CSARGRAQEGYTF. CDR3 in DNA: TGCAGTGCTAGAGGCAGGGCCCAGGAAGGCTACACCTTC.